A selection of T cell receptor beta chains follows, all from one sample in a study of blood T cell repertoires in COVID-19. Profiled with immunoSEQ multiplex PCR; TCRdb holds only in-frame clones, not every one. The data show about 130,000 clones, roughly 77% seen once. The sequencing input was peripheral blood. These receptors originate from a woman aged 70-85 years with COVID-19, enrolled during active disease. CDR3s include the opening cysteine and the closing phenylalanine or tryptophan. The D gene is left open where the match is weak. Some rows have no size entry. The others give once, few or many, or a class for an expanded clone.

CASSGGQTALAEAFF	TGCGCCAGCAGCGGCGGACAGACAGCGCTAGCTGAAGCTTTCTTT	TRBJ1-1	NA	NA	TRBV5-1
CASSSTRTGTNYGYTF	TGTGCCAGTAGTTCAACCCGGACAGGGACTAACTATGGCTACACCTTC	TRBJ1-2	NA	TRBD1	TRBV19
CATSDLGQNYGYTF	TGTGCCACCAGTGATTTAGGACAGAACTATGGCTACACCTTC	TRBJ1-2	NA	NA	TRBV24-1
CASRFQGGDQPQHF	TGTGCCAGCAGGTTTCAGGGAGGGGATCAGCCCCAGCATTTT	TRBJ1-5	NA	NA	TRBV2
CAWSVDRTNSPLHF	TGTGCCTGGAGTGTCGACAGGACGAATTCACCCCTCCACTTT	TRBJ1-6	NA	NA	TRBV30
CASSLGPGQGYTF	TGTGCCAGCAGCCTCGGACCGGGACAGGGCTACACCTTC	TRBJ1-2	NA	TRBD1	TRBV7-9
CASSFGGGTDTQYF	TGTGCCAGCAGCTTCGGGGGGGGAACAGATACGCAGTATTTT	TRBJ2-3	NA	TRBD2	TRBV11-3
CASSLDGASYGYTF	TGTGCCAGCAGCTTAGATGGGGCTAGCTATGGCTACACCTTC	TRBJ1-2	NA	NA	TRBV7-8
CASSFHVETQYF	TGTGCCAGCAGTTTTCATGTGGAGACCCAGTACTTC	TRBJ2-5	NA	NA	TRBV12-3/TRBV12-4
CASISTGSEQYF	TGTGCCAGCATTTCGACAGGGAGCGAGCAGTACTTC	TRBJ2-7	NA	NA	TRBV21-1
CASSQDRLVYTF	TGTGCCAGCAGCCAAGATCGTCTTGTCTACACCTTC	TRBJ1-2	NA	NA	TRBV3-1/TRBV3-2
CAWSVRRAGAGEQYF	TGTGCCTGGAGTGTACGAAGAGCGGGGGCCGGAGAGCAGTACTTC	TRBJ2-7	NA	TRBD2	TRBV30
CASSHGRASGAQETQYF	TGTGCCAGCAGCCACGGACGGGCTAGCGGGGCCCAAGAGACCCAGTACTTC	TRBJ2-5	NA	TRBD2	TRBV4-2
CASSPGTGRNYGYTF	TGTGCCAGCAGTCCGGGGACAGGGAGGAACTATGGCTACACCTTC	TRBJ1-2	few	TRBD1	TRBV28
CASKVRAGGSSSYNEQFF	TGTGCCAGCAAAGTCCGAGCGGGGGGTTCTAGCTCCTACAATGAGCAGTTCTTC	TRBJ2-1	NA	TRBD2	TRBV7-2
CASSRDRLSSGANVLTF	TGTGCCAGCAGTCGGGACAGACTTAGCTCTGGGGCCAACGTCCTGACTTTC	TRBJ2-6	NA	TRBD1	TRBV2
CASSEPFGGSGGRRSYEQYF	TGTGCCAGCAGTGAACCTTTTGGTGGTAGCGGCGGGAGAAGGTCCTACGAGCAGTACTTC	TRBJ2-7	few	TRBD2	TRBV2
CASSIEPEGAAGYTF	TGTGCCAGTAGTATAGAGCCGGAGGGGGCCGCTGGCTACACCTTC	TRBJ1-2	NA	TRBD1	TRBV19
CASSPGRDTQYF	TGTGCCAGCAGCCCGGGTAGAGATACGCAGTATTTT	TRBJ2-3	NA	NA	TRBV6-5
CASSSLGDGGAFF	TGTGCCAGCAGCTCCCTCGGGGACGGGGGAGCTTTCTTT	TRBJ1-1	NA	NA	TRBV7-2
CASSQDLVGQGNLFSGNTIYF	TGCGCCAGCAGCCAAGATCTTGTAGGACAGGGCAATCTTTTCTCTGGAAACACCATATATTTT	TRBJ1-3	once	TRBD1	TRBV4-3
CAWSTGSVVEKLFF	TGTGCCTGGAGTACAGGGTCCGTCGTTGAAAAACTGTTTTTT	TRBJ1-4	NA	NA	TRBV30